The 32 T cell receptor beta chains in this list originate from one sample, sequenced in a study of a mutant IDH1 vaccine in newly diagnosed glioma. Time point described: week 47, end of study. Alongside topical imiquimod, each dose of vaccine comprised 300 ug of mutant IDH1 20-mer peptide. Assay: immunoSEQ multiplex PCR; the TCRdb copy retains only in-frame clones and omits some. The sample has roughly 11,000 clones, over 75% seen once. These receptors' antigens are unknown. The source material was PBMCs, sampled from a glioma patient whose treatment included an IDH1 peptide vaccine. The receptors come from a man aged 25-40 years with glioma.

The CDR3 DNA reads TGTGCCAGCAGCTTATCCTACACAGGTATATCGGAGCAGTACTTC. Protein: CASSLSYTGISEQYF. V gene TRBV7-8 combines with J gene TRBJ2-7, with TRBD1 as a possible D gene (5 bases). This CDR3 has 15 amino acids. Germline V gene data show CDR1 as SGHVS and CDR2 as FQNEAQ. Trimming removed 2 bases at V and 7 bases at J, with 18 bases between.

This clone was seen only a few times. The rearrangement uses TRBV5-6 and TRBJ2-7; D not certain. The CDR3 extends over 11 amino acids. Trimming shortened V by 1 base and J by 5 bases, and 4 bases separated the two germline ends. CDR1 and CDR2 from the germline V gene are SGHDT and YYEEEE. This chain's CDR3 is CASSLTDEQYF. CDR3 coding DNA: TGTGCCAGCAGCTTGACCGACGAGCAGTACTTC.

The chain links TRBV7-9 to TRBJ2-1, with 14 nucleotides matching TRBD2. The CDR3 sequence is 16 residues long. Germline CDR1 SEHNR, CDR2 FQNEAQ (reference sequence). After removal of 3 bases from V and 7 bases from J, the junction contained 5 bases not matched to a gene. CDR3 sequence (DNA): TGTGCCAGCAGCTTGCGACTAGCGGGAGGGGGGAATGAGCAGTTCTTC. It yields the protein CASSLRLAGGGNEQFF.

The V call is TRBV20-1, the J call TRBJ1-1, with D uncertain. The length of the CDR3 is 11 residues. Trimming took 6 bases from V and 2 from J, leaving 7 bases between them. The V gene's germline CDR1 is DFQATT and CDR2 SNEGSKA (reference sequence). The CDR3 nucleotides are TGCAGTGCCGTAGGAAACACTGAAGCTTTCTTT. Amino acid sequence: CSAVGNTEAFF.

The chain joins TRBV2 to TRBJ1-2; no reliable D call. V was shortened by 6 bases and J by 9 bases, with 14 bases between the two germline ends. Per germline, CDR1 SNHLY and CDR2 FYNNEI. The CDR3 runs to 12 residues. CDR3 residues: CASRMTEGRYTF. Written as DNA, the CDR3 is TGTGCCAGCAGGATGACGGAGGGCCGCTACACCTTC.

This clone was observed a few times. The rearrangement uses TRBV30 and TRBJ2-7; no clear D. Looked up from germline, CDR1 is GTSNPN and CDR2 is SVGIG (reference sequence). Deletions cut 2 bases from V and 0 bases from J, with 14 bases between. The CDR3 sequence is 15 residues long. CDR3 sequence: CAWSPPLVGSYEQYF. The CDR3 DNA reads TGTGCCTGGAGTCCCCCGCTTGTGGGCTCCTACGAGCAGTACTTC.

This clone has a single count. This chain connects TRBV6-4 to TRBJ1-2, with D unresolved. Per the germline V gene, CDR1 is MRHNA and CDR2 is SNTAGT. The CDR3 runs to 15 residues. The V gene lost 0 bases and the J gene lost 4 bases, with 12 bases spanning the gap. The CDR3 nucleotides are TGTGCCAGCAGTGACTCCGGTGAGGGTGCCTATGGCTACACCTTC. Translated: CASSDSGEGAYGYTF.

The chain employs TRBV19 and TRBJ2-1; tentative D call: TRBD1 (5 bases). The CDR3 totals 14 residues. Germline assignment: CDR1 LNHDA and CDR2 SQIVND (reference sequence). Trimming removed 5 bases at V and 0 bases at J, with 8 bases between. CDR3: CASSQGTSYNEQFF. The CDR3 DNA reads TGTGCCAGTAGTCAGGGAACCTCCTACAATGAGCAGTTCTTC.

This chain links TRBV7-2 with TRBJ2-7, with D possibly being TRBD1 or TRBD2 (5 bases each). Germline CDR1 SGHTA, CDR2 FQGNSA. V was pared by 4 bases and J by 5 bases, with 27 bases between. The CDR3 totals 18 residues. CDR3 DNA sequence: TGTGCCAGCAGCTCCCCCGTCGGTAACCCGGGACCTCACCACGAGCAGTACTTC. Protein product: CASSSPVGNPGPHHEQYF.

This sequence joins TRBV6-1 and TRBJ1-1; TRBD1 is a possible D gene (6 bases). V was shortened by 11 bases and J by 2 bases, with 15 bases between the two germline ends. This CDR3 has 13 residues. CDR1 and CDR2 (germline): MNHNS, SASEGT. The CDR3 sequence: CAGKEDSNTEAFF. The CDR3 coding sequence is TGTGCCGGCAAAGAGGACAGCAACACTGAAGCTTTCTTT.

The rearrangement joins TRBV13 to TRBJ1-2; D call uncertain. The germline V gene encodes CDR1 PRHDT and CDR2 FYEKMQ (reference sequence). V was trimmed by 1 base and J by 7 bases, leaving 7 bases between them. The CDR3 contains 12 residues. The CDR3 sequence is CASSLDRGGYTF. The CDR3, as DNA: TGTGCCAGCAGCTTAGACAGAGGTGGCTACACCTTC.

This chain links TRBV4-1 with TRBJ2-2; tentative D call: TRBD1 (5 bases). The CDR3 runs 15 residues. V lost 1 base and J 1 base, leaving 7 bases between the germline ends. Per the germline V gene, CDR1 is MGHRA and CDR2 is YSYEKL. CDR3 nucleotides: TGCGCCAGCAGCCAAGCAGGGCAGAACACCGGGGAGCTGTTTTTT. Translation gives CASSQAGQNTGELFF.

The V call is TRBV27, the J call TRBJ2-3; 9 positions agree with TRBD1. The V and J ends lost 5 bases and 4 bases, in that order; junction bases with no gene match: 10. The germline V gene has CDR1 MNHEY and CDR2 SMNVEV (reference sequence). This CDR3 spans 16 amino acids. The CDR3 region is CASSLGTGPFSDTQYF. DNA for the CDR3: TGTGCCAGCAGTCTCGGGACAGGGCCTTTTTCAGATACGCAGTATTTT.

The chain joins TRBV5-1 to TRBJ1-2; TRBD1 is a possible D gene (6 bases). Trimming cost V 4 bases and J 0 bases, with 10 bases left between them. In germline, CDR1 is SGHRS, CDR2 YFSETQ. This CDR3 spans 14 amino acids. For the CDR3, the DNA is TGCGCCAGCAGCACAGGGACACCTAACTATGGCTACACCTTC. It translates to CASSTGTPNYGYTF.

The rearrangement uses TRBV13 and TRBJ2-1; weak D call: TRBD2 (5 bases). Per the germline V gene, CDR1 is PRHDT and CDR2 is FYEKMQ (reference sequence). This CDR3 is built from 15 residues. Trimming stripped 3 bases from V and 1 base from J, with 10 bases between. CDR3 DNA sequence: TGTGCCAGCAGCTTTCAAAGGACTTCCTACAATGAGCAGTTCTTC. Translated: CASSFQRTSYNEQFF.

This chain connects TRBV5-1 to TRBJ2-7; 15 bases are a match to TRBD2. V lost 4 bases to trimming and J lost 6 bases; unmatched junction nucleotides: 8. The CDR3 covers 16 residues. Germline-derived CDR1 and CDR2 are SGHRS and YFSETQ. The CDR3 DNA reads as TGCGCCAGCAGCGCGGGACTAGCGGGAGGCCTTGTCGAGCAGTACTTC. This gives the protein CASSAGLAGGLVEQYF.

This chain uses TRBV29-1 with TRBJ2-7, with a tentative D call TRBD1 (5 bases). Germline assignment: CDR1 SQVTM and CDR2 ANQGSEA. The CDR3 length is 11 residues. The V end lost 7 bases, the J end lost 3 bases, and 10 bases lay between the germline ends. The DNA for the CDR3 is TGCAGCGGACAGAACCTCTACGAGCAGTACTTC. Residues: CSGQNLYEQYF.

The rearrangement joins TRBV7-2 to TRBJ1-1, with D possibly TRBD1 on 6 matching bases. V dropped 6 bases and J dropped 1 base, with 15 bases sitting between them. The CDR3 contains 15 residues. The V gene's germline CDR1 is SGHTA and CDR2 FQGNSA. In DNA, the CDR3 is TGTGCCAGCAGGATAGGGGCAGGGGCGAACACTGAAGCTTTCTTT. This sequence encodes CASRIGAGANTEAFF.

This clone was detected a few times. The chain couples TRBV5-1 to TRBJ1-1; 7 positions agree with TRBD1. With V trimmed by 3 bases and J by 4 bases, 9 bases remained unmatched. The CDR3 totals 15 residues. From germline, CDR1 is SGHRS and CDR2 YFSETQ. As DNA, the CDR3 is TGCGCCAGCAGCTCCCGTACAGGGGAGGCCACTGAAGCTTTCTTT. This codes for CASSSRTGEATEAFF.

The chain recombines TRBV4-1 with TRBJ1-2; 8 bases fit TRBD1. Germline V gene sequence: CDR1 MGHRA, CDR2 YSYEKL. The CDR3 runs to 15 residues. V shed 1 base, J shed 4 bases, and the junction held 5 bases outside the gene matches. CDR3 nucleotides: TGCGCCAGCAGCCAAGTCAGGGGGACAGGCTATGGCTACACCTTC. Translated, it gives CASSQVRGTGYGYTF.

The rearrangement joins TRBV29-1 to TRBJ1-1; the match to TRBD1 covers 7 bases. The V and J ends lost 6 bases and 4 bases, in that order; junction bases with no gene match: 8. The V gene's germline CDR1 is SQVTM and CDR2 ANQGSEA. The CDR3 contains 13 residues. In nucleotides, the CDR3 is TGCAGCGTCGGGGGGACAGTGGGCACTGAAGCTTTCTTT. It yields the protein CSVGGTVGTEAFF.

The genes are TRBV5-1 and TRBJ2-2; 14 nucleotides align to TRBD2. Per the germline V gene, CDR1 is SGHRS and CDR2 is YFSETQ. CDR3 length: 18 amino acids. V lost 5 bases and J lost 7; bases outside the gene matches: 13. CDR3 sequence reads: CASRPQKTSGRAHGELFF. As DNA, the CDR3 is TGCGCCAGCAGACCACAGAAGACTAGCGGGAGGGCCCACGGGGAGCTGTTTTTT.

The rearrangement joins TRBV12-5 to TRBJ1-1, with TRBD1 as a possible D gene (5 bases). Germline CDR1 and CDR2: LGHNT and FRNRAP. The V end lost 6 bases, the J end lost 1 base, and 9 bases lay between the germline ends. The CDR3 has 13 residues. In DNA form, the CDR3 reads TGTGCTAGTGGGTTAACAGGGAACACTGAAGCTTTCTTT. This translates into CASGLTGNTEAFF.

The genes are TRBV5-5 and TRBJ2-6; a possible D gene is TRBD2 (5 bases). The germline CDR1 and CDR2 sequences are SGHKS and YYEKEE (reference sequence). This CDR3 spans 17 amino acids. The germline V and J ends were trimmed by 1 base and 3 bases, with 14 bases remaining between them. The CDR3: CASSLSRTSSGANVLTF. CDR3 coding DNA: TGTGCCAGCAGCTTGTCAAGGACTTCAAGTGGGGCCAACGTCCTGACTTTC.

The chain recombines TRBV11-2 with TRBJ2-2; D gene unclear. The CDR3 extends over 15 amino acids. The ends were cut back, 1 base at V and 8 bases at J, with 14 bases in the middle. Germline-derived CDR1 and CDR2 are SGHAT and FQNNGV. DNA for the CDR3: TGTGCCAGCAGCTTAGTCTCCAGGCTAGGTGGGGAGCTGTTTTTT. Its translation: CASSLVSRLGGELFF.

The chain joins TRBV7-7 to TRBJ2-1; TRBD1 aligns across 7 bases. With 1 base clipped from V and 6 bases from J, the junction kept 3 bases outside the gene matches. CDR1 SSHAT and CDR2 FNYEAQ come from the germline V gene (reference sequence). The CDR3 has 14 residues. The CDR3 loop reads CASSLGHRGNEQFF. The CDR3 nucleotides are TGTGCCAGCAGCTTAGGTCACAGGGGCAATGAGCAGTTCTTC.

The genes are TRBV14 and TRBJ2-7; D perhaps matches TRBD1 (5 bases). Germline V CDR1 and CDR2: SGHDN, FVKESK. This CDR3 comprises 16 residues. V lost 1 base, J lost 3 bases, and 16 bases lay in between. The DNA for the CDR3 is TGTGCCAGCAGCCAAGGGCCAAGGGGCGTAAGCTACGAGCAGTACTTC. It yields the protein CASSQGPRGVSYEQYF.

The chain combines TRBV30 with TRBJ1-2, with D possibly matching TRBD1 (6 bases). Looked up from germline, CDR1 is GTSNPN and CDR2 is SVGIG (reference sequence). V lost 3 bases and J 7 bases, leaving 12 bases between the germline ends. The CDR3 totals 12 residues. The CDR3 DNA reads TGTGCCTGGAGGATGGGGGCCTTTGGCTACACCTTC. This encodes CAWRMGAFGYTF. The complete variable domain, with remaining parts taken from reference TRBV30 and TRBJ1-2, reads SQTIHQWPATLVQPVGSPLSLECTVEGTSNPNLYWYRQAAGRGLQLLFYSVGIGQISSEVPQNLSASRPQDRQFILSSKKLLLSDSGFYLCAWRMGAFGYTFGSGTRLTVV.

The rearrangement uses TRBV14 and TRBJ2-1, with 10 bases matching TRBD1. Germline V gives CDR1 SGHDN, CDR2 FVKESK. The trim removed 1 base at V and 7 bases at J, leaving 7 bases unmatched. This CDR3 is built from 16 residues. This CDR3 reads CASSQGDRGRGNEQFF. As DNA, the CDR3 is TGTGCCAGCAGCCAAGGAGACAGGGGGCGCGGGAATGAGCAGTTCTTC.

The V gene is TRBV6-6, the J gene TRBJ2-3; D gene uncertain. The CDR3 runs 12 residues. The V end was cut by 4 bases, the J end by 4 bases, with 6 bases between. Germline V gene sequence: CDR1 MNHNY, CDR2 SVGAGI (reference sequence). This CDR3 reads CASSSNADTQYF. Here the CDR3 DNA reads TGTGCCAGCAGTTCTAACGCAGATACGCAGTATTTT.

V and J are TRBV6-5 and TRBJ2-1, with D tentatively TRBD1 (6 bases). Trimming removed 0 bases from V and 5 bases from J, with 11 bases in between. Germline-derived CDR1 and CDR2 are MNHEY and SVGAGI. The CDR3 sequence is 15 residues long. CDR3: CASSYSSGAHNEQFF. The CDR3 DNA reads TGTGCCAGCAGTTACTCATCAGGGGCGCACAATGAGCAGTTCTTC.

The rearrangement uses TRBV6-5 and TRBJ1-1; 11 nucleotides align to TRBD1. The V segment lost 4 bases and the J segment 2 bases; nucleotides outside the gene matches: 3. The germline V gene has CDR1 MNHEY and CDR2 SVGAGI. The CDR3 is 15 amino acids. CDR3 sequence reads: CASSFRTGGNTEAFF. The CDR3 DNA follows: TGTGCCAGCAGTTTTAGGACAGGGGGCAACACTGAAGCTTTCTTT.